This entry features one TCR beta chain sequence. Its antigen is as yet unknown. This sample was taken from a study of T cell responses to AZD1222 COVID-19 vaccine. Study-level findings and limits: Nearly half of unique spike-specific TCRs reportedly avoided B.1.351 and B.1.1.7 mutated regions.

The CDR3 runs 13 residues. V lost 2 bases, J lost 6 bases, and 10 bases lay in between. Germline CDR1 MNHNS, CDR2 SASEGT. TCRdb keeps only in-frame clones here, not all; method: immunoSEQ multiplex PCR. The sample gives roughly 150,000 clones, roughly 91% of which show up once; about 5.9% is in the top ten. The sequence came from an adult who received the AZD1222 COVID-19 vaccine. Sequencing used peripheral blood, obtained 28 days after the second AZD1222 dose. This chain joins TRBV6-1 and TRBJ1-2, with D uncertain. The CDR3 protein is CASSERSGHGYTF. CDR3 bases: TGTGCCAGCAGTGAAAGGTCAGGACATGGCTACACCTTC.